The present T cell receptor (beta chain) was sequenced within a study of PD-L1 blockade in urothelial cancer. As for the study in general: Bladder-origin urothelial cancer in males covered about 90% of the roughly 30 patients.

Study conclusions and caveats: Durable-benefit patients had greater expansion of tumor-associated blood clones at 3 weeks.

Every PCR was spiked with synthetic TCR analog templates. Clones were read by immunoSEQ multiplex PCR, and TCRdb kept only the in-frame ones, dropping some. Of about 87,000 clones detected, about 89% appear once; the ten largest clones hold 0.97%. The CDR3 runs to 15 residues. Trimming removed 4 bases from V and 4 bases from J; junction bases left unmatched: 6. Looked up from germline, CDR1 is MDHEN and CDR2 is SYDVKM. A remark on this clone: The antigen is unknown.

Time point: pretreatment peripheral blood. The study collected 1 to 8 samples per patient, pretreatment and on-treatment. The source is an elderly woman with urothelial cancer. This chain links TRBV28 with TRBJ2-2; 7 bases match TRBD2. The sequences come from PBMCs, collected around atezolizumab (anti-PD-L1) treatment. CDR3 in amino acids: CASSSLAEGTGELFF. The CDR3 region has the DNA TGTGCCAGCAGTTCCCTAGCGGAAGGCACCGGGGAGCTGTTTTTT.